Included here is one T cell receptor (beta chain) sequence, with context. Its antigen is unidentified. This record comes from a study of cytomegalovirus exposure and HLA in healthy donors. The PCR used 60 Vbeta and 13 Jbeta primers. Generated by immunoSEQ multiplex PCR, the TCRdb table keeps only in-frame clones and is missing some. The sample contains about 210,000 clones, approximately 79% of which appear only once. Findings of the study overall: Across HLA loci, a later analysis found differing TCR association rates, with DRB1 most and HLA-C fewest. A later analysis, which compared TCR beta chains of equal frequency, found the HLA-associated ones more clonally expanded. Per published accounts, TCR beta sequences correctly predicted the HLA-A and HLA-B alleles of most subjects. In a later analysis, a genetic analysis reported fewer productive-TCR N-insertions in an Asian-associated ancestry cluster than the cohort average.

Sequenced material: PBMCs. The TCR sequence derives from a male donor in good health and CMV-seronegative.

The CDR3 sequence is CASSQEGAGIAQETQYF. The CDR3 DNA sequence: TGCGCCAGCAGCCAAGAAGGAGCGGGTATTGCTCAAGAGACCCAGTACTTC. The chain carries TRBV4-1 and TRBJ2-5; maybe TRBD2 (6 bases). Trimming pared 0 bases from V and 2 bases from J, leaving 16 bases between. CDR1 is MGHRA and CDR2 is YSYEKL in the germline V gene. This CDR3 region has 17 residues.